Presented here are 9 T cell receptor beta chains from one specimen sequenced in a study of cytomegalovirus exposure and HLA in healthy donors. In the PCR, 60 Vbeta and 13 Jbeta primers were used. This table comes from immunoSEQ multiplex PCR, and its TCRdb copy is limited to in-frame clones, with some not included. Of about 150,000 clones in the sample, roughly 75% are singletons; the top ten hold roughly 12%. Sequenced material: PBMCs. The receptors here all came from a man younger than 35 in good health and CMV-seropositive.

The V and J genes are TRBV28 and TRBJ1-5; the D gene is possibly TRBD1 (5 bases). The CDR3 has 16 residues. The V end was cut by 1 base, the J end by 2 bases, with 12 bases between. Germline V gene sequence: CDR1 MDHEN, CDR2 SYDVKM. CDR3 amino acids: CASSLSLGGRNQPQHF. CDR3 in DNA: TGTGCCAGCAGTTTATCCCTGGGGGGTCGCAATCAGCCCCAGCATTTT.

CDR3 loop: CASSLLPSGRAGLFF. The DNA for the CDR3 is TGTGCCAGCAGCTTATTGCCTAGCGGGAGGGCAGGGTTGTTCTTC. V gene TRBV7-3 combines with J gene TRBJ2-1, with 12 bases matching TRBD2. Looked up from germline, CDR1 is SGHTA and CDR2 is FQGTGA. After removal of 2 bases from V and 15 bases from J, the junction contained 11 bases not matched to a gene. The CDR3 has 15 amino acids. The whole variable domain, remainder taken from reference TRBV7-3 and TRBJ2-1, is GAGVSQTPSNKVTEKGKYVELRCDPISGHTALYWYRQSLGQGPEFLIYFQGTGAADDSGLPNDRFFAVRPEGSVSTLKIQRTERGDSAVYLCASSLLPSGRAGLFFGPGTRLTVL.

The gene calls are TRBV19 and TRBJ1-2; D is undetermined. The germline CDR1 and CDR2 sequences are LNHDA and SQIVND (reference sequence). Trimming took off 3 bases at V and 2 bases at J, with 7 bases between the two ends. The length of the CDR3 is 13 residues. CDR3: CASSIQVNYGYTF. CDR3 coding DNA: TGTGCCAGTAGTATTCAGGTGAACTATGGCTACACCTTC.

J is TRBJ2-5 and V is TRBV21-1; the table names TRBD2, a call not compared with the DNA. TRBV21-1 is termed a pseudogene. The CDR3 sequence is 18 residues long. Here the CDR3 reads CASSTRTRLAGGGETQYF. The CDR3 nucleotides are TGTGCCAGCAGCACCAGAACTCGACTAGCGGGAGGTGGTGAGACCCAGTACTTC.

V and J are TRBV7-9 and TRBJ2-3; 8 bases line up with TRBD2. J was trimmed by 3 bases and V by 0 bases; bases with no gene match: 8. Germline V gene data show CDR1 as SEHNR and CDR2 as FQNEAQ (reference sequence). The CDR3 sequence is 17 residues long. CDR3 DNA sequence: TGTGCCAGCAGCTTAGCTGTAGGCGGGAGGATGACAGATACGCAGTATTTT. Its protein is CASSLAVGGRMTDTQYF.

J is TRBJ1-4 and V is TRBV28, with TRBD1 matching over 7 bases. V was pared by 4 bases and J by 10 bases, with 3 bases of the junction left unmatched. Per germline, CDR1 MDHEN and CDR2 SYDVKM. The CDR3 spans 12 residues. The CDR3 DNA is TGTGCCAGCAGTTCGGGACAGAGAAAACTGTTTTTT. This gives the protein CASSSGQRKLFF. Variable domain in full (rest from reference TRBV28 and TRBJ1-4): DVKVTQSSRYLVKRTGEKVFLECVQDMDHENMFWYRQDPGLGLRLIYFSYDVKMKEKGDIPEGYSVSREKKERFSLILESASTNQTSMYLCASSSGQRKLFFGSGTQLSVL.

This chain's CDR3 is CSVEDWNRGHYEQYF. CDR3 DNA sequence: TGCAGCGTTGAAGATTGGAACAGGGGTCACTACGAGCAGTACTTC. V and J are TRBV29-1 and TRBJ2-7; 7 positions match TRBD1. Germline trimming cut 0 bases from V and 3 bases from J; bases unmatched to any gene: 8. Germline V gives CDR1 SQVTM, CDR2 ANQGSEA. This CDR3 contains 15 residues.

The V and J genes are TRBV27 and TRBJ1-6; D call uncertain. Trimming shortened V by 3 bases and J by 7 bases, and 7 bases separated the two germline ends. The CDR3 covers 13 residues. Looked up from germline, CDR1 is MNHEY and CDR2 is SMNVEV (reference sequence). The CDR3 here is CASSFSLNSPLHF. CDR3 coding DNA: TGTGCCAGCAGTTTCTCCCTGAATTCACCCCTCCACTTT.

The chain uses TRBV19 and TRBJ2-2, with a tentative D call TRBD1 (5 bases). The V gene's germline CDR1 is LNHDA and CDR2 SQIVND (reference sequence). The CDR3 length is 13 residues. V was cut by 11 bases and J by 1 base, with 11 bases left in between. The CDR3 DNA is TGTGCCCTAGGGGCAGAGAACACCGGGGAGCTGTTTTTT. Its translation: CALGAENTGELFF.